One T cell receptor (beta chain) is described in this entry. Its antigen is not known. TCRdb used MiXCR to reprocess the RT-PCR reads, holding one entry per CDR3 protein. The sample contains about 800,000 distinct CDR3 sequences, about 20% of which appear only once. The sample belongs to a study of response to subunit inactivated influenza vaccine. General study results and limits: Each seasonal influenza vaccination, the authors suggested, recruits few new T cells.

The trim removed 6 bases at V and 3 bases at J, leaving 5 bases unmatched. Germline CDR1 SGHTA, CDR2 FQGTGA. The CDR3 spans 16 residues. This TCR came from a man aged 50 to 60 who received an inactivated influenza vaccine. Sample: PBMCs from blood, taken 5 days after vaccination. The rearrangement joins TRBV7-3 to TRBJ2-1; 13 bases are a match to TRBD2. The CDR3 nucleotides are TGTGCCAGCAGGCCCGGGACTAGCGGGAACTACAATGAGCAGTTCTTC. This translates into CASRPGTSGNYNEQFF.